The sample holds a few counts of the clone carrying this T cell receptor beta chain. Its antigen is unidentified. The sample belongs to a study of T cells after yellow fever vaccination. Study-wide results and limits: At 95% to 98% for CD4 and almost 90% for CD8, most primary-vaccination clones showed up again after the booster. FACS-sorted repertoires could contain abundant clonotypes contaminating from the bulk population. Weaker overall was a secondary response that nonetheless peaked faster, on day 5 versus 15. Overall, a small share of clonotypes was seen in both CD4 and CD8 compartments.

The CDR3 is made up of 15 amino acids. V was shortened by 2 bases and J by 8 bases, with 18 bases between the two germline ends. Germline V CDR1 and CDR2: LGHDT, YNNKEL (reference sequence). Each CDR3 protein gets one entry after TCRdb re-called the 5' RACE reads with MiXCR. The sample lists just under 600,000 distinct CDR3 sequences, approximately 13% occurring once. The chain is built from TRBV3-1 and TRBJ1-2; D possibly corresponds to TRBD1 (6 bases). This sample comprised PBMCs, obtained on the day of the yellow fever booster vaccination. This TCR came from a man aged 25 to 40 who received the YFV17D yellow fever vaccine. CDR3 amino acids: CASSQWTEGNVGYTF. DNA for the CDR3: TGTGCCAGCAGCCAATGGACAGAGGGGAATGTCGGCTACACCTTC.